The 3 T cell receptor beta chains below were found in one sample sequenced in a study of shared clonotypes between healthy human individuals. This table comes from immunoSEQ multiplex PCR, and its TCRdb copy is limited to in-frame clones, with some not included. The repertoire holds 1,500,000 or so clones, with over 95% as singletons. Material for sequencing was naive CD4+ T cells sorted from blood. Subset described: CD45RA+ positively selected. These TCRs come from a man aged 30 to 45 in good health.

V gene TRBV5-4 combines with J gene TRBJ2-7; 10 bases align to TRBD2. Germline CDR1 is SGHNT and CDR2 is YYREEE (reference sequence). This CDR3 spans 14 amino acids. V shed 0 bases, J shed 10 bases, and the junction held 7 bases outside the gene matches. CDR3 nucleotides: TGTGCCAGCAGCTTGGCCGGGACTAGCGTCGCTCAGTACTTC. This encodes CASSLAGTSVAQYF.

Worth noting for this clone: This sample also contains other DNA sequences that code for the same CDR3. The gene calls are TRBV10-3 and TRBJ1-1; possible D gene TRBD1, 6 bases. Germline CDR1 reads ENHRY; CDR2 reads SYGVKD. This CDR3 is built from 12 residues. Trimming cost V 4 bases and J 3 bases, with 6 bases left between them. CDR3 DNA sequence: TGTGCCATCAGTGGGACAGACACTGAAGCTTTCTTT. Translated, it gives CAISGTDTEAFF.

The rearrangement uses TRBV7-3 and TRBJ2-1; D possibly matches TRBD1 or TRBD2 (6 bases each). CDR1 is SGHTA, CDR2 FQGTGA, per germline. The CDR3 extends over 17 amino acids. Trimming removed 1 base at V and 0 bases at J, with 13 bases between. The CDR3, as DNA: TGTGCCAGCAGCTTAATTGGAGGGGGTATCTCCTACAATGAGCAGTTCTTC. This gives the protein CASSLIGGGISYNEQFF.